This T cell receptor (beta chain) was identified during a study of blood T cells in healthy people across ages. Study results and limitations: Diversity was estimated from one million T cells, and these estimates were considered underestimates.

V was trimmed by 5 bases and J by 2 bases, leaving 8 bases between them. CDR1 is MDHEN, CDR2 SYDVKM, per germline. CDR3 length: 13 residues. About this clonotype itself: Antigen unknown.

Together with a sample-barcoded 5' primer, a J-beta primer mix was included in a second PCR lasting roughly 6 to 12 cycles. Each of the cDNA molecules was tagged by a template-switch adaptor with 12 random nucleotides. Each single sample gave us at least 2.5 million CDR3-containing paired-end reads. Via MiXCR, TCRdb re-called the 5' RACE reads, giving one row per CDR3 protein. The profile shows more than 650,000 distinct CDR3 sequences, 20% to 25% of them singletons. Isolating PBMCs gave at least 6 million of these cells per sample. Input material: blood. The sequence came from a man in his 70s in good health. The rearrangement links TRBV28 to TRBJ2-3; the D is unclear. The CDR3 loop is CASSGSFTDTQYF. The CDR3 nucleotides are TGTGCCAGCAGTGGGTCGTTCACAGATACGCAGTATTTT. The whole variable domain, remainder taken from reference TRBV28 and TRBJ2-3, is DVKVTQSSRYLVKRTGEKVFLECVQDMDHENMFWYRQDPGLGLRLIYFSYDVKMKEKGDIPEGYSVSREKKERFSLILESASTNQTSMYLCASSGSFTDTQYFGPGTRLTVL.